The 15 T cell receptor beta chains below come from one sample, sequenced in a study of blood T cell repertoires in COVID-19 (dated by TCRdb to 2018 to 2021). The library was made by the immunoSEQ multiplex PCR assay. TCRdb holds this immuneACCESS table with in-frame rearrangements only. Some clones are missing; in checked studies, unresolved V genes explain under half, and the rest has no known cause. This sample has fewer than 200,000 clones in its table, and 80% to 90% of those were observed once. About 5.6% of the sample belongs to the ten largest clones. Sequences were obtained from peripheral blood. These receptor sequences come from a woman aged 50 to 65 with COVID-19, enrolled during active disease.

The V call is TRBV14, the J call TRBJ2-1; 11 nucleotides agree with TRBD1. The CDR3 is 16 amino acids. J lost 5 bases, V lost 3 bases, and 6 bases had no gene match. CDR1 and CDR2 (germline): SGHDN, FVKESK. CDR3 DNA sequence: TGTGCCAGCAGCCACCAACCGGGACAGGGGGACAATGAGCAGTTCTTC. This translates into CASSHQPGQGDNEQFF.

This chain uses TRBV13 with TRBJ2-1, with 7 nucleotides matching TRBD1. The CDR3 loop spans 15 amino acids. The junction had 10 bases not matched to a gene; V was cut back by 5 bases and J by 6 bases. The V gene's germline CDR1 is PRHDT and CDR2 FYEKMQ (reference sequence). CDR3 sequence: CASSEQGFSGNEQFF. In nucleotides, the CDR3 is TGTGCCAGCAGCGAACAGGGGTTCTCAGGCAATGAGCAGTTCTTC.

There are a few counts of this clone. This may arise from a read error, as a much more abundant clone is one base away. The V gene is TRBV6-5, the J gene TRBJ1-1; 9 bases agree with TRBD1. The junction had 1 base not matched to a gene; V was cut back by 4 bases and J by 1 base. CDR3 size: 14 residues. Germline V CDR1 and CDR2: MNHEY, SVGAGI. The CDR3 loop reads CASSSGQGNTEAFF. CDR3 coding DNA: TGTGCCAGCAGTTCGGGACAGGGGAACACTGAAGCTTTCTTT.

There are a few counts of this clone. The V gene is TRBV5-4, the J gene TRBJ2-2; D gene ambiguous. The CDR3 spans 14 residues. CDR1 and CDR2 from the germline V gene are SGHNT and YYREEE (reference sequence). V gave up 3 bases and J gave up 0 bases, with 6 bases separating them. The CDR3 DNA follows: TGTGCCAGCAGCTCAACATCGAACACCGGGGAGCTGTTTTTT. Translated, it gives CASSSTSNTGELFF. Looking up the rest from reference TRBV5-4 and TRBJ2-2 gives the full variable domain: ETGVTQSPTHLIKTRGQQVTLRCSSQSGHNTVSWYQQALGQGPQFIFQYYREEENGRGNFPPRFSGLQFPNYSSELNVNALELDDSALYLCASSSTSNTGELFFGEGSRLTVL.

This clone was detected a few times. This chain joins TRBV2 and TRBJ1-4, with D possibly matching TRBD1 (5 bases). The CDR3 consists of 14 residues. Germline values: CDR1 SNHLY, CDR2 FYNNEI. Trimming left V 6 bases short and J 5 bases short, with 13 bases between. CDR3 DNA sequence: TGTGCCAGCAGGGCCTCAGGGCTAAATGAAAAACTGTTTTTT. Translating it yields CASRASGLNEKLFF.

This chain joins TRBV6-6 and TRBJ2-3; D ambiguous. This CDR3 contains 12 residues. Germline V CDR1 and CDR2: MNHNY, SVGAGI (reference sequence). V was pared by 2 bases and J by 5 bases, with 5 bases between. CDR3 nucleotides: TGTGCCAGCAGTTACCCTCGAGATACGCAGTATTTT. It translates to CASSYPRDTQYF.

The chain recombines TRBV4-2 with TRBJ1-1; D remains ambiguous. CDR3 length: 14 residues. Germline V CDR1 and CDR2: LGHNA, YNFKEQ. V dropped 0 bases and J dropped 0 bases, with 5 bases sitting between them. The CDR3 DNA reads as TGTGCCAGCAGCCAAGAATGGCTGAACACTGAAGCTTTCTTT. It specifies CASSQEWLNTEAFF.

Here the CDR3 reads CASTNSGGNVYGYTF. CDR3 nucleotides: TGTGCCAGCACAAACTCAGGGGGCAATGTCTATGGCTACACCTTC. V is TRBV6-1 and J is TRBJ1-2; 8 bases map to TRBD1. V dropped 7 bases and J dropped 4; count of bases not matched to a gene: 11. The CDR3 totals 15 residues. Germline lookup yields CDR1 MNHNS and CDR2 SASEGT.

The chain employs TRBV7-2 and TRBJ1-2; TRBD1 matches 9 bases. V shed 5 bases, J shed 4 bases, and the junction held 8 bases outside the gene matches. Germline assignment: CDR1 SGHTA and CDR2 FQGNSA. The CDR3 loop spans 15 amino acids. CDR3 sequence: CASSANRGRSYGYTF. CDR3 nucleotides: TGTGCCAGCAGCGCCAACAGGGGGCGCAGCTATGGCTACACCTTC.

The chain's CDR3 is CASSLAQRGGTQYF. CDR3 sequence (DNA): TGTGCCAGCAGCTTAGCGCAAAGGGGTGGGACCCAGTACTTC. V gene TRBV7-9 combines with J gene TRBJ2-5, with a tentative D call TRBD1 (5 bases). CDR3 size: 14 residues. V lost 0 bases to trimming and J lost 7 bases, with 12 bases between them. Germline V lookup: CDR1 SEHNR, CDR2 FQNEAQ (reference sequence).

Comment on this clone: Other DNA sequences of this sample code for an identical CDR3. The chain carries TRBV2 and TRBJ1-2, with a tentative D call TRBD1 (6 bases). The CDR3 is made up of 12 amino acids. Germline CDR1 is SNHLY and CDR2 is FYNNEI. V lost 8 bases, J lost 4 bases, and 11 bases lay in between. CDR3 DNA sequence: TGTGCCAGCCGGGGGGCGGGCTATGGCTACACCTTC. Its translation is CASRGAGYGYTF.

The J gene is TRBJ1-2, the V gene TRBV12-3 or TRBV12-4, with TRBD1 as a possible D gene (5 bases). There are 13 residues in the CDR3. Trimming pared 7 bases from V and 7 bases from J, leaving 16 bases between. CDR3 protein: CASTQGSIGGYTF. The CDR3 DNA is TGTGCCAGCACCCAGGGTTCTATCGGTGGCTACACCTTC.

The V gene is TRBV30, the J gene TRBJ1-4; 7 bases agree with TRBD1. Germline V gives CDR1 GTSNPN, CDR2 SVGIG (reference sequence). This CDR3 has 13 residues. V dropped 5 bases and J dropped 6; count of bases not matched to a gene: 6. CDR3 region: CAWSGGIDEKLFF. CDR3 sequence (DNA): TGTGCCTGGTCAGGGGGAATCGATGAAAAACTGTTTTTT.

The chain links TRBV6-5 to TRBJ1-3, with a weak D call TRBD1 (6 bases). Germline values: CDR1 MNHEY, CDR2 SVGAGI. V gave up 8 bases and J gave up 2 bases, with 16 bases separating them. The CDR3 consists of 15 residues. CDR3 in amino acids: CASPKGEGAGNTIYF. The CDR3 DNA reads as TGTGCCAGCCCAAAGGGGGAGGGGGCTGGAAACACCATATATTTT.

This sequence joins TRBV6-1 and TRBJ2-3; 8 bases are a match to TRBD1. The CDR3 totals 18 residues. V lost 1 base, J lost 0 bases, and 9 bases stayed unmatched. Germline CDR1 and CDR2: MNHNS and SASEGT. The CDR3: CASSEVSGGSPSTDTQYF. Here the CDR3 DNA reads TGTGCCAGCAGTGAAGTGTCAGGGGGCAGTCCTAGCACAGATACGCAGTATTTT.